The T cell receptor beta chain under discussion was sequenced for a study of blood T cell repertoires in COVID-19. For the study at large: Collection of acute and convalescent COVID-19 samples took place in the United States, Italy and Spain. Sources were T cells, B-cell-depleted T cells, or PBMCs; the material itself was cDNA or gDNA.

Between the trimmed V and J ends, which lost 4 bases and 0 bases, there was a span of 10 bases. This CDR3 spans 15 amino acids. From germline, CDR1 is SNHLY and CDR2 FYNNEI. Per the original data handling: For nucleated cells, counts were estimated from reference gene primer amplification. Assay used: immunoSEQ multiplex PCR; TCRdb lists only in-frame clones, some missing. V, J and clone size are those of that table, while D and trimming were read from the DNA. This table has some 42,000 clones, around four fifths appearing once. The sequenced sample was peripheral blood. This receptor was identified in a man aged 50-59 years with active COVID-19. The chain links TRBV2 to TRBJ2-1; no definite D call. CDR3 bases: TGTGCCAGCAGTGTGCGACACAGCTCCTACAATGAGCAGTTCTTC. Protein sequence: CASSVRHSSYNEQFF.